A selection of T cell receptor beta chains follows, all from one sample in a study of T-cell reconstitution after alpha-beta-depleted transplantation in children. Via MiXCR, TCRdb re-called the PCR reads, giving one row per CDR3 protein. Of 200,000 to 250,000 distinct CDR3 sequences listed, around 12% were seen once; the top ten hold 2% to 3%. The sample was PBMCs from the stem cell graft donor, taken from the stem cell graft. The receptors originated from a human donor who donated a stem cell graft to a child with acute lymphoblastic leukemia. Both conserved end residues are part of each CDR3. The D gene is left open where the match is weak. Some rows mark clone size as missing; the rest say once, few, many or name a class of expanded clone.

size	D	V	J	DNA	CDR3
many	TRBD2	TRBV5-6	TRBJ2-1	TGTGCCAGCACCGGGACTAGCGGATACAATGAGCAGTTCTTC	CASTGTSGYNEQFF
.	.	TRBV6-5	TRBJ2-2	TGTGCCAGCAGTTACTCCCCGTCCGGGGAGCTGTTTTTT	CASSYSPSGELFF
.	.	TRBV15	TRBJ2-5	TGTGCCACCAGCAGAGAGGCTAGCGAAGAGACCCAGTACTTC	CATSREASEETQYF
many	.	TRBV5-1	TRBJ2-2	TGCGCCAGCAGCCTAGGACAGCCGTCCGGGGAGCTGTTTTTT	CASSLGQPSGELFF
many	.	TRBV20-1	TRBJ2-3	TGCAGATTCACAGATACGCAGTATTTT	CRFTDTQYF
few	TRBD1	TRBV6-5	TRBJ1-4	TGTGCCAGCAGTTACTCTGCTCGGACAGGCCGGGGGGAAAAACTGTTTTTT	CASSYSARTGRGEKLFF
many	.	TRBV19	TRBJ2-7	TGTGCCAGTAGTATACGAGGACTCCCCTCCTACGAGCAGTACTTC	CASSIRGLPSYEQYF
many	TRBD2	TRBV7-2	TRBJ2-1	TGTGCCAGCAGCTTAGTAGGGACTAGCGGGGGGGCTCATGAGCAGTTCTTC	CASSLVGTSGGAHEQFF
many	.	TRBV27	TRBJ1-5	TGTGCCAGCAGTTTTAAATGGGCAGGGAACCCTTATAGCAATCAGCCCCAGCATTTT	CASSFKWAGNPYSNQPQHF
.	.	TRBV11-1	TRBJ1-2	TGTGCCAGCAGCTTAGAAATTGGTGGCTACACCTTC	CASSLEIGGYTF
.	.	TRBV3-1	TRBJ2-4	TGTGCCAGCAGCCAAGAGACTATAGCCAAAAACATTCAGTACTTC	CASSQETIAKNIQYF
.	TRBD1	TRBV7-2	TRBJ1-4	TGTGCCAGCAGCTTCAGGGGGCCCTCATCGCGGAATGAAAAACTGTTTTTT	CASSFRGPSSRNEKLFF
many	TRBD2	TRBV29-1	TRBJ2-1	TGCAGCGTTGACCGTCTAGCGGGGGGCGGCGAGCAGTTCTTC	CSVDRLAGGGEQFF
many	.	TRBV20-1	TRBJ1-2	TGCAGTGCTAGTAAGGACACAACCACCCTTGGCTACACCTTC	CSASKDTTTLGYTF
many	.	TRBV29-1	TRBJ2-3	TGCAGCGTCCTTATCCAGGGAGTGCATGGAGATACGCAGTATTTT	CSVLIQGVHGDTQYF
many	TRBD1	TRBV7-2	TRBJ2-1	TGTGCCAGCAGCCGGGACAGGGGATATGAGCAGTTCTTC	CASSRDRGYEQFF
many	.	TRBV27	TRBJ2-7	TGTGCCAGCAGTTTAAGGGGCCGGGGCTCCTACGAGCAGTACTTC	CASSLRGRGSYEQYF
.	.	TRBV28	TRBJ1-3	TGTGCCAGCAGTTTATGGGCAGTGTCTCCAGTTGGAAACACCATATATTTT	CASSLWAVSPVGNTIYF
.	.	TRBV6-1	TRBJ1-5	TGTGCCAGCAGTCCTATTGGAACTCCCAATAGCAATCAGCCCCAGCATTTT	CASSPIGTPNSNQPQHF
many	.	TRBV12-3/TRBV12-4	TRBJ1-3	TGTGCCAGCAGTTTAAGGGGGGTCTCTGGAAACACCATATATTTT	CASSLRGVSGNTIYF
many	.	TRBV5-1	TRBJ1-5	TGCGCCAGCAGCCCGGGGGACGTCAGCAATCAGCCCCAGCATTTT	CASSPGDVSNQPQHF
many	TRBD2	TRBV29-1	TRBJ2-1	TGCAGCGTTGAGGTCCCTAGCGGGAGAGCCATCAATGAGCAGTTCTTC	CSVEVPSGRAINEQFF
few	TRBD1	TRBV10-2	TRBJ1-1	TGCGCCAGCAGGGCGGGACAGGGGGCGACTGAAGCTTTCTTT	CASRAGQGATEAFF